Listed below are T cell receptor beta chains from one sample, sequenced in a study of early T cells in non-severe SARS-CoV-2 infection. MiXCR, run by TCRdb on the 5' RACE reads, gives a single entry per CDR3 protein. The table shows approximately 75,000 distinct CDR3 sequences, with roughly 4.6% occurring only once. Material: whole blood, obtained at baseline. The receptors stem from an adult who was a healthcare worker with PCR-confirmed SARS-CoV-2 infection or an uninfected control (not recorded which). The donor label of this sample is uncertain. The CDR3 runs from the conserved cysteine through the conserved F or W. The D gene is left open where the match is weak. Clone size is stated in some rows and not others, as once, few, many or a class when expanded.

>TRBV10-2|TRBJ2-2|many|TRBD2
TGCGCCAGCACCGAGCGGGGGGGCAGCACCGGGGAGCTGTTTTTT
CASTERGGSTGELFF
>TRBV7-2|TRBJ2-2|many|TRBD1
TGTGCCAGCAGCTTACGAGGGGGCGCCAACACCGGGGAGCTGTTTTTT
CASSLRGGANTGELFF
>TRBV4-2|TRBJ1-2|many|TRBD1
TGTGCCAGCAGCCAAGACCGGACAGGGACCTATGGCTACACCTTC
CASSQDRTGTYGYTF
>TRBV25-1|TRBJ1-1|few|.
TGTGCCAGCAGGCTAGGGTTAAGTAACGCTGAAGCTTTCTTT
CASRLGLSNAEAFF
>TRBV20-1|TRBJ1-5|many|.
TGCAGTGCTAGACGCTCCAGGGGAAGCAATCAGCCCCAGCATTTT
CSARRSRGSNQPQHF
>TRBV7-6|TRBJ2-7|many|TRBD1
TGTGCCAGCAGCTTAGGCCAGGGGGTTAACGAGCAGTACTTC
CASSLGQGVNEQYF
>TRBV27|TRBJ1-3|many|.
TGTGCCAGCAGACAGGAGATGAGCTCTGGAAACACCATATATTTT
CASRQEMSSGNTIYF
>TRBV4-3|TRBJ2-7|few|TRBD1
TGCGCCAGCAGCCAGGCCCGGACAGGGAGCGACGAGCAGTACTTC
CASSQARTGSDEQYF
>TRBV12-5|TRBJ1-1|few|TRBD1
TGTGCTAGTGGCCATTCGACAGGGGTGAACACTGAAGCTTTCTTT
CASGHSTGVNTEAFF
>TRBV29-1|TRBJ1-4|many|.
TGCAGCGTAAAAGGACCCGCAACTAATGAAAAACTGTTTTTT
CSVKGPATNEKLFF
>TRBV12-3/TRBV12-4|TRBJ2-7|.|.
TGTGCCAGCAGTCTGGGCGGGCTCGGATACGAGCAGTACTTC
CASSLGGLGYEQYF
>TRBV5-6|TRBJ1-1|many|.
TGTGCCAGCAGCGCCCCCCGGGCCCCAGAAAGGAACACTGAAGCTTTCTTT
CASSAPRAPERNTEAFF
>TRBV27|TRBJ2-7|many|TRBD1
TGTGCCAGCAGTCTCCTCCGGGACAGGGGGCGCGAGCAGTACTTC
CASSLLRDRGREQYF
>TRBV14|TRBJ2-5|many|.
TGTGCCAGCAGCCCGGGACTCGGGGAGACCCAGTACTTC
CASSPGLGETQYF
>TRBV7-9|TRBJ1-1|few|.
TGTGCCAGCAGCTTCATGGGTGAAATAGCTTTCTTT
CASSFMGEIAFF
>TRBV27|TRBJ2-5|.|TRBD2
TGTGCCAGCAGTTTTACGGGGGGTGGCGGAGAGACCCAGTACTTC
CASSFTGGGGETQYF
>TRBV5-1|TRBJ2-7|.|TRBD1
TGCGCCAGCAGCTTGGCACCATCCAGGGGGCCGTACGAGCAGTACTTC
CASSLAPSRGPYEQYF
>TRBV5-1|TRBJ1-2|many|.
TGCGCCAGCAGCTTGGTCGTGGGACGGGAAATCTATGGCTACACCTTC
CASSLVVGREIYGYTF
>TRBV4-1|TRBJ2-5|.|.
TGCGCCAGCAGCCAAGATATCTTTCCCCAAGAGACCCAGTACTTC
CASSQDIFPQETQYF
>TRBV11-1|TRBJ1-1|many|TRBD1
TGTGCCAGCAGCTTACCGTGGACAGGGAGGAACACTGAAGCTTTCTTT
CASSLPWTGRNTEAFF
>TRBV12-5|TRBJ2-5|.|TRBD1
TGTGCTAGTGGTTTCGGGACAGGGCAGCAAGAGACCCAGTACTTC
CASGFGTGQQETQYF
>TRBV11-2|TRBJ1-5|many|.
TGTGCCAGCAGCTCTTATAGCAATCAGCCCCAGCATTTT
CASSSYSNQPQHF
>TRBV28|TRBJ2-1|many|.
TGTGCCAGCAGTCTCTGGATCAATGAGCAGTTCTTC
CASSLWINEQFF
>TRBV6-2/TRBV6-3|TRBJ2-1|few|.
TGTGCCAGCCGTCGGGAGAACTACAATGAGCAGTTCTTC
CASRRENYNEQFF
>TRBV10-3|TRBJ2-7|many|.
TGTGCCATCAGTGAACAGGGTCTAGTCCACGAGCAGTACTTC
CAISEQGLVHEQYF
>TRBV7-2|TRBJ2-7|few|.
TGTGCCAGCAGCTTAATGGGGGATTGGTGGGAGCAGTACTTC
CASSLMGDWWEQYF
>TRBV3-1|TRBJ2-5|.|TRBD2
TGTGCCAGCAGCCAAGAGCCTAGCGGTGAAAAAGAGACCCAGTACTTC
CASSQEPSGEKETQYF
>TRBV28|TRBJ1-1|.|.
TGTGCCAGCAGTTCGCGCGTCACAGGGAACACTGAAGCTTTCTTT
CASSSRVTGNTEAFF
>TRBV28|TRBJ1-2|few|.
TGTGCCAGCAATGTGGACCGGGATCAGGGCTACACCTTC
CASNVDRDQGYTF
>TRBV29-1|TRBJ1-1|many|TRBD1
TGCAGCGCCGGGACAGGGGTGAAGACTGAAGCTTTCTTT
CSAGTGVKTEAFF
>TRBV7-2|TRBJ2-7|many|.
TGTGCCAGCAGTACCGGGGGCGAGCAGTACTTC
CASSTGGEQYF
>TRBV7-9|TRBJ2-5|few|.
TGTGCCAGCAGCTTGATTAGGGGCCCTCAAGAGACCCAGTACTTC
CASSLIRGPQETQYF
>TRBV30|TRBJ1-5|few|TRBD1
TGTGCCTACTCGACAGGGGTCAATCAGCCCCAGCATTTT
CAYSTGVNQPQHF
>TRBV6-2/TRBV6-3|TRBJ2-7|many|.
TGTGCCAGCAGTTACATCTCCTACGAGCAGTACTTC
CASSYISYEQYF
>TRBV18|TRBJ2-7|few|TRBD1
TGTGCCAGCTCAATCGACAGGGTGGGCGAGCAGTACTTC
CASSIDRVGEQYF
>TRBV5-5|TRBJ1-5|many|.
TGTGCCAGCAGCTCTGGGGTGGACACAAGAGAGGGGAGCAATCAGCCCCAGCATTTT
CASSSGVDTREGSNQPQHF
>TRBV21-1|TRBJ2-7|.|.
TGTGCCAGCAGCCCGCGGACAGGGGGCTGGATTCTTACGGGCGAGCAGTACTTC
CASSPRTGGWILTGEQYF
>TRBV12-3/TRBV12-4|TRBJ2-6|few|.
TGTGCCAGCAGTTCCAGATCTGGGGCCAACGTCCTGACTTTC
CASSSRSGANVLTF
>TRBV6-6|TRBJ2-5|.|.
TGTGCCAGCAGTTACGAACAGCAAGAGACCCAGTACTTC
CASSYEQQETQYF
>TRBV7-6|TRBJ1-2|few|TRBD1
TGTGCCAGCAGCTTTGGGACAGGGAATGGCTACACCTTC
CASSFGTGNGYTF
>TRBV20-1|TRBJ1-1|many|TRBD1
TGCAGTGCTGGAACAGGGGATTTGGCTGAAGCTTTCTTT
CSAGTGDLAEAFF
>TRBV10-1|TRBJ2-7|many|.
TGCGCCAGCAGTGGTTGGGTTAAGGGCGAGCAGTACTTC
CASSGWVKGEQYF
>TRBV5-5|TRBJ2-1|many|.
TGTGCCAGCAGCTTGTCAGGGGAATACTACAATGAGCAGTTCTTC
CASSLSGEYYNEQFF
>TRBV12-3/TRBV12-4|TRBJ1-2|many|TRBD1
TGTGCCAGCAGCCGCGAGACAGGGGTTAACTATGGCTACACCTTC
CASSRETGVNYGYTF
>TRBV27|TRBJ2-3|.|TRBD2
TGTGCCAGCAAAAAGGGACTAGCGGGGGCCACAGATACGCAGTATTTT
CASKKGLAGATDTQYF
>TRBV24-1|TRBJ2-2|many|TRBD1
TGTGCCACCAGTGTGACAGGGGAGAGGACCGGGGAGCTGTTTTTT
CATSVTGERTGELFF
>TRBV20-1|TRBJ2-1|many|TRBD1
TGCAGTGCCGAAGACAGGGTCAATGAGCAGTTCTTC
CSAEDRVNEQFF
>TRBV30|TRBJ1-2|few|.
TGTGCCTGGAGTGTACGTGCTAACTATGGCTACACCTTC
CAWSVRANYGYTF
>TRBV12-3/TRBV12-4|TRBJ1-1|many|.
TGTGCCAGCCGTGGGACTCTTGGAGGACTGAAGGCTTTCTTT
CASRGTLGGLKAFF
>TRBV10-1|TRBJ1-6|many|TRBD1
TGCGCCAGCAGCGGGACAGGGGTACGATCACCCCTCCACTTT
CASSGTGVRSPLHF
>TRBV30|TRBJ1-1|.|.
TGTGCCTGGAGTGACCCGACGGTATCGACCACTGAAGCTTTCTTT
CAWSDPTVSTTEAFF